Listed here are 23 T cell receptor beta chains from one sample, sequenced in a study of T cells in Graves' hyperthyroidism and ophthalmopathy. RNA transcripts served as the template for amplifying TCR beta CDR3 regions. TCR CDR3 underwent first-round RT-PCR with the HTBI primer set. TCRdb processed the multiplex PCR reads anew with MiXCR; each CDR3 protein has one entry. The top ten clones hold approximately 54% of a sample with about half a million distinct CDR3 sequences, about 20% of them seen once. The specimen sequenced was blood. The receptors come from a woman in her seventies with Graves' ophthalmopathy.

This clonotype was counted only a few times. This chain joins TRBV27 and TRBJ1-1; TRBD1 is a possible D gene (5 bases). The V end lost 3 bases, the J end lost 8 bases, and 19 bases lay between the germline ends. The CDR3 has 15 amino acids. The germline V gene has CDR1 MNHEY and CDR2 SMNVEV (reference sequence). The CDR3 protein is CASSFGGTAWEEAFF. The DNA for the CDR3 is TGTGCCAGCAGTTTTGGAGGGACCGCCTGGGAAGAAGCTTTCTTT.

This clonotype was observed a handful of times. The rearrangement links TRBV18 to TRBJ2-1, with 14 nucleotides matching TRBD2. CDR3 size: 17 residues. The V gene's germline CDR1 is KGHSH and CDR2 LQKENI. Unmatched junction bases numbered 8, after V lost 1 base and J lost 9 bases. This CDR3 is CASSPRLAGGGNSEQFF. In DNA, the CDR3 is TGTGCCAGCTCACCACGACTAGCGGGAGGGGGTAACAGTGAGCAGTTCTTC.

The rearrangement links TRBV28 to TRBJ2-7, with 7 bases identical to TRBD1. The V gene end was trimmed by 5 bases and the J gene end by 8 bases; junction bases not matched to a gene: 12. Germline assignment: CDR1 MDHEN and CDR2 SYDVKM. There are 14 residues in the CDR3. DNA for the CDR3: TGTGCCAGCAGTACCCGACAGGGACGCCACAAGCAGTACTTC. Translation gives CASSTRQGRHKQYF.

In this sample, this clonotype turned up a few times. This chain joins TRBV29-1 and TRBJ1-2, with 8 bases that match TRBD1. The germline V gene has CDR1 SQVTM and CDR2 ANQGSEA. The CDR3 contains 11 residues. J lost 7 bases, V lost 6 bases, and 4 bases had no gene match. This CDR3 reads CSVGQGVGYTF. DNA for the CDR3: TGCAGCGTAGGACAGGGAGTTGGCTACACCTTC.

The V gene is TRBV14, the J gene TRBJ2-1; 8 bases fit TRBD2. Germline trimming cut 4 bases from V and 6 bases from J; bases unmatched to any gene: 8. Germline V lookup: CDR1 SGHDN, CDR2 FVKESK. The CDR3 has 15 residues. CDR3 DNA: TGTGCCAGCAGCCCCCGACGACTAGCGACCAATGAGCAGTTCTTC. Residues: CASSPRRLATNEQFF. Together with reference TRBV14 and TRBJ2-1, the CDR3 gives the full variable domain: EAGVTQFPSHSVIEKGQTVTLRCDPISGHDNLYWYRRVMGKEIKFLLHFVKESKQDESGMPNNRFLAERTGGTYSTLKVQPAELEDSGVYFCASSPRRLATNEQFFGPGTRLTVL.

This chain connects TRBV5-6 to TRBJ1-5; tentative D call: TRBD1 (5 bases). The V gene lost 3 bases and the J gene lost 5 bases, with 12 bases spanning the gap. Per the germline V gene, CDR1 is SGHDT and CDR2 is YYEEEE. This CDR3 has 14 amino acids. CDR3 protein: CASSSGGGHQPQHF. The DNA of the CDR3 is TGTGCCAGCAGCTCTGGGGGGGGACATCAGCCCCAGCATTTT.

This clonotype has at least ten counts. The chain carries TRBV5-6 and TRBJ1-6; D is uncertain. From germline, CDR1 is SGHDT and CDR2 YYEEEE. The V gene lost 0 bases and the J gene lost 8 bases, with 12 bases spanning the gap. CDR3 size: 15 residues. The CDR3 loop reads CASSLVSPMDSPLHF. CDR3 bases: TGTGCCAGCAGCTTGGTCTCACCCATGGATTCACCCCTCCACTTT. The variable domain in full, completed from reference TRBV5-6 and TRBJ1-6, reads DAGVTQSPTHLIKTRGQQVTLRCSPKSGHDTVSWYQQALGQGPQFIFQYYEEEERQRGNFPDRFSGHQFPNYSSELNVNALLLGDSALYLCASSLVSPMDSPLHFGNGTRLTVT.

There are a few counts of this clonotype. This chain joins TRBV11-2 and TRBJ1-1, with a weak D call TRBD1 (5 bases). The CDR3 length is 17 residues. Per germline, CDR1 SGHAT and CDR2 FQNNGV. V shed 4 bases and J shed 1 base, with 19 bases lying between them. CDR3 protein: CASSSQGQGKPNTEAFF. The CDR3 DNA reads as TGTGCCAGCAGCTCCCAAGGGCAGGGCAAACCGAACACTGAAGCTTTCTTT.

Here the CDR3 DNA reads TGTGCCAGCAGCCCAGGGGCGGGACTAGCGGTTTACAATGAGCAGTTCTTC. Translating gives CASSPGAGLAVYNEQFF. This chain joins TRBV5-6 and TRBJ2-1, with 11 positions matching TRBD2. Germline CDR1 and CDR2: SGHDT and YYEEEE. This CDR3 spans 17 amino acids. V was clipped by 4 bases and J by 4 bases; unmatched bases: 10.

Many counts were recorded for this clonotype. The chain has TRBV6-2 or TRBV6-3 and TRBJ2-3, with 10 bases aligning to TRBD2. The CDR3 is 14 amino acids. The V segment lost 5 bases and the J segment 8 bases; nucleotides outside the gene matches: 7. Germline loops: CDR1 MNHEY, CDR2 SVGEGT. DNA of the CDR3: TGTGCCAGCAGTCAACTAGCGGGGAGGACTACGCAGTATTTT. Translating it yields CASSQLAGRTTQYF.

The rearrangement links TRBV6-1 to TRBJ2-1; 7 bases agree with TRBD1. This CDR3 is built from 15 residues. After removal of 7 bases from V and 1 base from J, the junction contained 7 bases not matched to a gene. The germline gives CDR1 MNHNS, CDR2 SASEGT. CDR3 in amino acids: CASIRRGMSYNEQFF. As DNA, the CDR3 is TGTGCCAGCATACGCAGGGGGATGTCCTACAATGAGCAGTTCTTC.

J is TRBJ2-7 and V is TRBV9; TRBD2 agrees at 10 bases. V lost 4 bases, J lost 3 bases, and 7 bases stayed unmatched. The CDR3 spans 15 residues. CDR1 and CDR2 (germline): SGDLS, YYNGEE. The CDR3 sequence: CASSPPGLAVYEQYF. CDR3 DNA sequence: TGTGCCAGCAGCCCCCCCGGACTAGCGGTCTACGAGCAGTACTTC.

The V and J genes are TRBV7-6 and TRBJ2-5; tentatively, D is TRBD1 or TRBD2 (5 bases each). CDR3 length: 14 residues. Trimming shortened V by 5 bases and J by 6 bases, and 16 bases separated the two germline ends. Germline V gives CDR1 SGHVS, CDR2 FNYEAQ. The CDR3 loop is CASSPPQGVKTQYF. In nucleotides, the CDR3 is TGTGCCAGCAGCCCCCCCCAGGGAGTTAAGACCCAGTACTTC.

This clonotype has only one observation. Here the CDR3 omits its conserved ending phenylalanine or tryptophan, so a read error is the likely source. V and J are TRBV2 and TRBJ1-6; 9 nucleotides match TRBD1. The CDR3 contains 15 residues. Trimming at V came to 5 bases and at J to 6 bases, leaving 5 bases not matched to a gene. Germline loops: CDR1 SNHLY, CDR2 FYNNEI. CDR3 nucleotides: TGTGCCAGCAGTTCAACGGGACAGGGTAATTCACCCCTCCACCTT. It yields the protein CASSSTGQGNSPLHL.

In its sample, this clonotype was seen a few times. J is TRBJ2-1 and V is TRBV7-9, with 7 bases identical to TRBD2. The CDR3 loop spans 15 amino acids. Germline V gives CDR1 SEHNR, CDR2 FQNEAQ (reference sequence). V dropped 1 base and J dropped 12; count of bases not matched to a gene: 12. CDR3 DNA: TGTGCCAGCAGCTTAGAGACTAGCCGTCCGAGGTGGCAGTTCTTC. Translating gives CASSLETSRPRWQFF.

This clonotype has a count of ten or more. An end of the junction differs from the germline gene, which may be a read error. The V gene is TRBV12-5, the J gene TRBJ2-3; D may match TRBD1 or TRBD2 (6 bases each). The CDR3 loop spans 13 amino acids. Germline assignment: CDR1 LGHNT and CDR2 FRNRAP. The CDR3 nucleotides are TGTGCTAGTGGTCCAGGGAGGACAGATCCGCAGTATTTT. It yields the protein CASGPGRTDPQYF. The full variable domain, rest sourced from reference TRBV12-5 and TRBJ2-3, is DARVTQTPRHKVTEMGQEVTMRCQPILGHNTVFWYRQTMMQGLELLAYFRNRAPLDDSGMPKDRFSAEMPDATLATLKIQPSEPRDSAVYFCASGPGRTDPQYFGPGTRLTVL.

The V gene is TRBV20-1, the J gene TRBJ1-2; 9 bases match TRBD1. The germline gives CDR1 DFQATT, CDR2 SNEGSKA (reference sequence). The CDR3 spans 15 residues. The V and J ends lost 1 base and 6 bases, in that order; junction bases with no gene match: 9. This chain's CDR3 is CSARARDRESDGYTF. CDR3 nucleotide sequence: TGCAGTGCTAGAGCCCGGGACAGGGAAAGTGATGGCTACACCTTC.

This clonotype occurred many times. This chain connects TRBV2 to TRBJ1-1; TRBD1 might be the D (5 bases). V was clipped by 5 bases and J by 6 bases, with 10 bases between them. The CDR3 runs 12 residues. The germline V gene encodes CDR1 SNHLY and CDR2 FYNNEI. The DNA of the CDR3 is TGTGCCAGCAGTTCGGGGGTCCCTGAAGCTTTCTTT. It specifies CASSSGVPEAFF.

This clonotype was observed a single time. This chain links TRBV9 with TRBJ1-2, with TRBD1 matching 8 bases. This CDR3 has 15 amino acids. Trimming took 3 bases from V and 4 from J; bases not matched to a gene: 8. The V gene's germline CDR1 is SGDLS and CDR2 YYNGEE. The CDR3 nucleotides read TGTGCCAGCAGCGCAATGACAGGGGAAATCTATGGCTACACCTTC. This gives the protein CASSAMTGEIYGYTF.

The genes are TRBV29-1 and TRBJ2-1; tentatively, D is TRBD2 (6 bases). The CDR3 sequence is 14 residues long. CDR1 is SQVTM and CDR2 is ANQGSEA in the germline V gene. V was trimmed by 4 bases and J by 7 bases, leaving 17 bases between them. The CDR3 sequence is CSVAPSSVGNEQFF. The DNA of the CDR3 is TGCAGCGTTGCCCCGTCTAGCGTCGGGAATGAGCAGTTCTTC.

This clonotype was counted at least ten times. CDR3 amino acids: CASSLMADYGYTF. The CDR3 DNA sequence: TGTGCCAGCAGTTTGATGGCAGACTATGGCTACACCTTC. The rearrangement uses TRBV28 and TRBJ1-2; no clear D gene. The germline CDR1 and CDR2 sequences are MDHEN and SYDVKM. V dropped 3 bases and J dropped 3 bases, with 8 bases sitting between them. CDR3 length equals 13 residues.

Only a few counts were recorded for this clonotype. The V and J genes are TRBV10-3 and TRBJ2-7; D may correspond to TRBD1 or TRBD2 (5 bases each). With 7 bases removed from V and 3 bases from J, the gap between germline ends came to 13 bases. The CDR3 is 13 amino acids. Germline values: CDR1 ENHRY, CDR2 SYGVKD. CDR3 region: CAIMGPMDYEQYF. Written as DNA, the CDR3 is TGTGCCATCATGGGACCGATGGACTACGAGCAGTACTTC.

CDR3 protein: CSASLSRTYEQYF. The CDR3 coding sequence is TGCAGTGCTAGCCTCTCGCGTACCTACGAGCAGTACTTC. The rearrangement uses TRBV20-1 and TRBJ2-7; D uncertain. Germline V lookup: CDR1 DFQATT, CDR2 SNEGSKA (reference sequence). CDR3 length: 13 residues. Trimming shortened V by 3 bases and J by 2 bases, and 11 bases separated the two germline ends.